This T cell receptor (beta chain) was recorded in a study of cytomegalovirus exposure and HLA in healthy donors. Study-wide results and caveats: As immune exposure information, only CMV serostatus was available.

Trimming took 8 bases from V and 0 from J; bases not matched to a gene: 5. CDR1 and CDR2 from the germline V gene are MNHEY and SMNVEV (reference sequence). This CDR3 spans 15 amino acids. A note on this clone: Its antigen is not known.

The PCR was carried out with 60 Vbeta primers and 13 Jbeta primers. Profiling relied on immunoSEQ multiplex PCR, and the TCRdb table lists in-frame clones only, not all of them. The sample yields around 190,000 clones, 85% seen once. All donors participated as healthy donors of bone marrow. The sequence derives from a woman between 50 and 59 years old in good health and CMV-seronegative. The chain joins TRBV27 to TRBJ2-5; TRBD2 aligns across 11 bases. Sequencing used PBMCs. CDR3 sequence: CASGTSGWYQETQYF. In DNA, the CDR3 is TGTGCCAGCGGGACTAGCGGATGGTACCAAGAGACCCAGTACTTC.